This T cell receptor (beta chain) was retrieved from a study of blood T cell repertoires in COVID-19. About the research overall: Both acute and convalescent COVID-19 samples were obtained from the United States, Italy and Spain. Sample material is recorded as cDNA or gDNA derived from T cells, B-cell-depleted T cells, or PBMCs.

Study processing details: Nucleated cell number was recorded as an estimate derived from reference gene primer amplification. TCRdb's table, derived via immunoSEQ multiplex PCR, lists solely in-frame clones and lacks some. V, J and clone size are taken as reported in that table, and D and trimming were inferred from the DNA itself. The sample holds about 320,000 clones, approximately 85% seen once. V was clipped by 3 bases and J by 6 bases, with 14 bases between them. CDR1 SGHDN and CDR2 FVKESK come from the germline V gene. CDR3 size: 14 residues. This clonotype was obtained from a human donor in a cohort sampled during active COVID-19. This chain joins TRBV14 and TRBJ1-1; D possibly corresponds to TRBD1 (6 bases). Sequences were obtained from peripheral blood. The CDR3 spells CASSHRGGRAEAFF. The CDR3, as DNA: TGTGCCAGCAGCCACCGAGGGGGACGGGCTGAAGCTTTCTTT.